This TCR beta chain is drawn from a study of cytomegalovirus exposure and HLA in healthy donors. Trimming took 4 bases from V and 6 from J, leaving 10 bases between them. CDR1 MNHNY and CDR2 SVGAGI come from the germline V gene (reference sequence). This CDR3 is built from 13 residues. PCR primers comprised 60 Vbeta and 13 Jbeta primers. The table came from immunoSEQ multiplex PCR; TCRdb's copy has only in-frame clones and leaves some out. The table lists about 82,000 clones, 78% of them singletons, with approximately 6% in the top ten. The clonotype comes from a male donor in good health and CMV-seropositive. The sequenced sample consisted of PBMCs. The chain recombines TRBV6-6 with TRBJ1-5, with D tentatively TRBD1 (5 bases). The CDR3 DNA sequence: TGTGCCAGCAGTTTGGAGGGGCCTCAGCCCCAGCATTTT. It codes for CASSLEGPQPQHF.